These 16 T cell receptor beta chains were all obtained from the same sample, sequenced in a study of blood T cell repertoires in COVID-19 (dated by TCRdb to about 2020). Library generation was performed with the immunoSEQ multiplex PCR assay. TCRdb holds this immuneACCESS table with in-frame rearrangements only. Some clones are missing; in checked studies, unresolved V genes explain under half, and the rest has no known cause. The sample yields some 40,000 clones; over 80% were counted once. The top ten clones comprise roughly 9.8% of the sample. The sequencing input was peripheral blood. These receptor sequences come from a human donor in a cohort sampled during active COVID-19.

The chain links TRBV7-9 to TRBJ1-6; a possible D gene is TRBD1 (5 bases). The CDR3 covers 15 residues. The ends were cut back, 1 base at V and 7 bases at J, with 11 bases in the middle. Germline CDR1 reads SEHNR; CDR2 reads FQNEAQ (reference sequence). In DNA, the CDR3 is TGTGCCAGCAGCTTAGGCGGGACGGAGAATTCACCCCTCCACTTT. This gives the protein CASSLGGTENSPLHF.

This chain joins TRBV7-2 and TRBJ2-7, with D possibly TRBD1 on 6 matching bases. From germline, CDR1 is SGHTA and CDR2 FQGNSA. The CDR3 is made up of 14 amino acids. V was cut by 5 bases and J by 3 bases, with 14 bases left in between. The CDR3 is CASSPQTGIYEQYF. In nucleotides, the CDR3 is TGTGCCAGCAGCCCCCAAACAGGGATCTACGAGCAGTACTTC.

This clone appeared a single time. The V gene is TRBV21-1, the J gene TRBJ1-4; the table calls TRBD1, which could not be checked here. TRBV21-1 corresponds to a pseudogene. The CDR3 is made up of 16 amino acids. The CDR3 nucleotides read TGTGCCAGCAGAACCCCTCCAGGGGGAATTGATGAAAAACTGTTTTTT. Encoded protein: CASRTPPGGIDEKLFF.

Written as DNA, the CDR3 is TGTGCCAGCAGTACGGGATTCGCGGAGGCTGAAGCTTTCTTT. Amino acid sequence: CASSTGFAEAEAFF. V is TRBV6-5 and J is TRBJ1-1, with unresolved D. The V end was cut by 5 bases, the J end by 6 bases, with 16 bases between. Germline V gene data show CDR1 as MNHEY and CDR2 as SVGAGI. The CDR3 totals 14 residues.

The rearrangement uses TRBV19 and TRBJ2-2, with a weak D call TRBD1 (5 bases). The CDR3 consists of 14 residues. Per germline, CDR1 LNHDA and CDR2 SQIVND (reference sequence). Deletions cut 4 bases from V and 2 bases from J, with 8 bases between. The CDR3 spells CASSRQGNTGELFF. CDR3 nucleotide sequence: TGTGCCAGTAGTAGGCAGGGAAACACCGGGGAGCTGTTTTTT.

V usage is TRBV7-9 and J usage is TRBJ1-2; 8 nucleotides align to TRBD1. J was trimmed by 3 bases and V by 3 bases; bases with no gene match: 0. The CDR3 is made up of 13 amino acids. Germline V lookup: CDR1 SEHNR, CDR2 FQNEAQ (reference sequence). The CDR3 region is CASSLTGDYGYTF. As DNA, the CDR3 is TGTGCCAGCAGCTTGACAGGGGACTATGGCTACACCTTC.

V is TRBV5-4 and J is TRBJ2-1, with 16 bases matching TRBD2. Germline CDR1 reads SGHNT; CDR2 reads YYREEE (reference sequence). Trimming cost V 7 bases and J 0 bases; bases outside gene matches: 7. This CDR3 is built from 18 residues. As DNA, the CDR3 is TGTGCCAGCTTCGGAGGGACTAGCGGGAGGGCCTCCTACAATGAGCAGTTCTTC. This translates into CASFGGTSGRASYNEQFF. Drawing the rest from reference TRBV5-4 and TRBJ2-1, the complete variable domain is ETGVTQSPTHLIKTRGQQVTLRCSSQSGHNTVSWYQQALGQGPQFIFQYYREEENGRGNFPPRFSGLQFPNYSSELNVNALELDDSALYLCASFGGTSGRASYNEQFFGPGTRLTVL.

This clone was detected once. The chain links TRBV11-2 to TRBJ2-1, with 7 nucleotides matching TRBD2. Trimming cost V 5 bases and J 8 bases; bases outside gene matches: 12. The CDR3 is 15 amino acids. Germline V gives CDR1 SGHAT, CDR2 FQNNGV. CDR3 DNA: TGTGCCAGCAGCACCTCCGGGACTACATCCCATGAGCAGTTCTTC. It is translated as CASSTSGTTSHEQFF.

This clone was counted once. The rearrangement links TRBV19 to TRBJ2-1; 8 positions agree with TRBD2. V lost 3 bases and J lost 9; bases outside the gene matches: 7. The germline V gene encodes CDR1 LNHDA and CDR2 SQIVND (reference sequence). The CDR3 is 14 residues long. In nucleotides, the CDR3 is TGTGCCAGTAGTATTGCGGGGGGTTTGGGTGAGCAGTTCTTC. This gives the protein CASSIAGGLGEQFF.

J is TRBJ1-2 and V is TRBV5-1; 12 nucleotides agree with TRBD1. The V gene end was trimmed by 3 bases and the J gene end by 1 base; junction bases not matched to a gene: 10. Germline V gene lookup returns CDR1 SGHRS and CDR2 YFSETQ. The CDR3 is 18 amino acids. CDR3 DNA: TGCGCCAGCAGCTGGGGGACAGGGGGCTTAAGTCTTAACTATGGCTACACCTTC. Translating it yields CASSWGTGGLSLNYGYTF.

The genes are TRBV24-1 and TRBJ2-2; 8 bases match TRBD1. Trimming cost V 9 bases and J 2 bases; bases outside gene matches: 7. The CDR3 consists of 15 residues. The germline CDR1 and CDR2 sequences are KGHDR and SFDVKD. The CDR3 DNA follows: TGTGCCACCCGTCGCGGACAGGGTAACACCGGGGAGCTGTTTTTT. Its protein is CATRRGQGNTGELFF.

V is TRBV19 and J is TRBJ1-2, with D maybe TRBD1 (5 bases). The CDR3 runs 14 residues. Germline V gene data show CDR1 as LNHDA and CDR2 as SQIVND (reference sequence). V was pared by 7 bases and J by 6 bases, with 18 bases between. The CDR3 nucleotides read TGTGCCAGTACCCAACCTGGCAGGGCCCATGGCTACACCTTC. This translates into CASTQPGRAHGYTF.

This rearrangement joins TRBV7-9 to TRBJ1-1; 10 nucleotides agree with TRBD1. Germline V lookup: CDR1 SEHNR, CDR2 FQNEAQ (reference sequence). V trimming: 6 bases; J trimming: 2 bases; junction bases outside the gene matches: 6. The CDR3 is 15 amino acids. The CDR3 loop is CASRRDRGINTEAFF. CDR3 bases: TGTGCCAGCAGGCGGGACAGGGGAATCAACACTGAAGCTTTCTTT.

J is TRBJ2-1 and V is TRBV6-4; 9 bases line up with TRBD1. CDR1 is MRHNA, CDR2 SNTAGT, per germline. This CDR3 has 15 amino acids. J was trimmed by 2 bases and V by 4 bases; bases with no gene match: 3. The chain's CDR3 is CASSAQGAPYNEQFF. Here the CDR3 DNA reads TGTGCCAGCAGTGCACAGGGGGCGCCCTACAATGAGCAGTTCTTC.

The chain uses TRBV3-1 (or the pseudogene TRBV3-2) and TRBJ2-6; D call uncertain. V shed 7 bases and J shed 0 bases, with 7 bases lying between them. Germline assignment: CDR1 LGHDT and CDR2 YNNKEL (reference sequence). This CDR3 has 14 residues. The CDR3 protein is CASTAFSGANVLTF. CDR3 sequence (DNA): TGTGCCAGCACCGCGTTCTCTGGGGCCAACGTCCTGACTTTC.

V gene TRBV5-1 combines with J gene TRBJ1-1; 7 bases line up with TRBD1. The CDR3 spans 16 residues. CDR1 SGHRS and CDR2 YFSETQ come from the germline V gene. V was clipped by 2 bases and J by 4 bases; unmatched bases: 11. CDR3 sequence reads: CASSFHIGAGGTEAFF. CDR3 sequence (DNA): TGCGCCAGCAGCTTCCATATCGGGGCAGGGGGCACTGAAGCTTTCTTT.